Listed here are 27 T cell receptor beta chains from one sample, sequenced in a study of CXCR3-negative and CXCR3-positive naive CD8 T cells. TRB cDNA was prepared as libraries by UMI-labeled 5' RACE. With the 5' RACE reads reprocessed, TCRdb shows one record per CDR3 protein and no DNA. This table lists about 130,000 distinct CDR3 sequences. The specimen sequenced was naive CXCR3- CD8+ T cells from blood. This sample's subset: CD45RO-CCR7+CD27+CD95- naive CD8+ T cells lacking CXCR3 (TNR3-). Every receptor here comes from a human donor in good health. Some clones in this sample may be carry-over from other donors' samples.

The rearrangement uses TRBV20-1 and TRBJ2-2; TCRdb gives TRBD2 as the D gene, but with no DNA this cannot be confirmed. The CDR3 spans 19 residues. CDR1 and CDR2 (germline): DFQATT, SNEGSKA (reference sequence). The CDR3 sequence is CSARASGASGGIFAGELFF.

This chain uses TRBV11-2 with TRBJ2-3. The CDR3 is 14 amino acids. Germline V CDR1 and CDR2: SGHAT, FQNNGV. CDR3 protein: CASSLDLATDTQYF.

V gene TRBV5-1 combines with J gene TRBJ2-1; TCRdb's D call, TRBD2, is unchecked because there is no DNA. This CDR3 has 16 residues. Germline V gene lookup returns CDR1 SGHRS and CDR2 YFSETQ. This CDR3 is CASSLELAGAYNEQFF.

The V and J genes are TRBV4-1 and TRBJ2-1; TCRdb outputs TRBD2, but without DNA this stays unchecked. CDR3 length equals 18 residues. Germline CDR1 reads MGHRA; CDR2 reads YSYEKL. The CDR3 region is CASSQEGPPSGPYNEQFF.

The gene calls are TRBV28 and TRBJ2-5; TCRdb's D gene call, TRBD2, goes unchecked for lack of DNA. The CDR3 loop spans 15 amino acids. The germline V gene has CDR1 MDHEN and CDR2 SYDVKM. CDR3 sequence: CASSLDFGEQETQYF.

This sequence joins TRBV29-1 and TRBJ2-1; the D call from TCRdb, TRBD1, cannot be confirmed without DNA. This CDR3 region has 15 residues. Germline V gene lookup returns CDR1 SQVTM and CDR2 ANQGSEA. The CDR3 reads CSVVGGTALQGEQFF.

The chain has TRBV6-6 and TRBJ2-7; no DNA is available, so the TRBD1 call from TCRdb remains unchecked. Germline CDR1 is MNHNY and CDR2 is SVGAGI (reference sequence). The CDR3 runs to 13 residues. The CDR3 loop is CASSDQGSYEQYF.

The chain uses TRBV6-5 and TRBJ1-6. Germline V gene lookup returns CDR1 MNHEY and CDR2 SVGAGI. The CDR3 totals 15 residues. The CDR3 loop reads CASSYSTGPNSPLHF.

This chain uses TRBV6-2 or TRBV6-3 with TRBJ2-1; TCRdb reports TRBD2, a call that lacks DNA to check it against. The CDR3 is made up of 18 amino acids. Germline values: CDR1 MNHEY, CDR2 SVGEGT. The chain's CDR3 is CASRAGTSGPGSYNEQFF.

The CDR3 spells CSVKGGGLSYEQYF. V usage is TRBV29-1 and J usage is TRBJ2-7; absent DNA, TCRdb's TRBD2 call cannot be checked. This CDR3 has 14 residues. Germline V gene data show CDR1 as SQVTM and CDR2 as ANQGSEA.

This chain connects TRBV7-9 to TRBJ2-7; TCRdb picks TRBD1, but there is no DNA to check that call. The CDR3 has 16 residues. In germline, CDR1 is SEHNR, CDR2 FQNEAQ (reference sequence). The CDR3 is CASSSRGTVDSYEQYF.

V and J are TRBV12-3 or TRBV12-4 and TRBJ2-5; TCRdb indicates TRBD1, and absent DNA this call remains unverified. The CDR3 consists of 12 residues. CDR3 amino acids: CASTLGGETQYF.

The gene calls are TRBV2 and TRBJ2-7; the TCRdb call, TRBD2, lacks DNA for checking. Germline assignment: CDR1 SNHLY and CDR2 FYNNEI. The CDR3 is made up of 16 amino acids. This chain's CDR3 is CASSEGLAGGSYEQYF. The variable domain in full, with the rest retrieved from reference TRBV2 and TRBJ2-7, is EPEVTQTPSHQVTQMGQEVILRCVPISNHLYFYWYRQILGQKVEFLVSFYNNEISEKSEIFDDQFSVERPDGSNFTLKIRSTKLEDSAMYFCASSEGLAGGSYEQYFGPGTRLTVT.

The chain employs TRBV23-1 and TRBJ2-7; TCRdb's assignment of TRBD2 cannot be checked, as there is no DNA. TRBV23-1 is classed as an ORF, of uncertain function. The CDR3 is 16 amino acids. The CDR3 reads CASSQSREVGPNEQYF.

J is TRBJ2-3 and V is TRBV29-1. The CDR3 runs 14 residues. Germline CDR1 and CDR2: SQVTM and ANQGSEA. CDR3 amino acids: CSVEKRGSTDTQYF.

V is TRBV21-1 and J is TRBJ2-1; TCRdb's D call of TRBD1 is untestable without DNA. TRBV21-1 is a documented pseudogene. CDR3 size: 14 residues. The CDR3 region is CASSIKGDDIGQFF.

The chain joins TRBV28 to TRBJ2-7. The germline CDR1 and CDR2 sequences are MDHEN and SYDVKM. The CDR3 length is 16 residues. The chain's CDR3 is CASSPRLTPKEHEQYF. The full variable domain, completed using reference TRBV28 and TRBJ2-7, is DVKVTQSSRYLVKRTGEKVFLECVQDMDHENMFWYRQDPGLGLRLIYFSYDVKMKEKGDIPEGYSVSREKKERFSLILESASTNQTSMYLCASSPRLTPKEHEQYFGPGTRLTVT.

The J gene is TRBJ2-5, the V gene TRBV6-1; TCRdb returns TRBD1, unconfirmable since there is no DNA. Germline V lookup: CDR1 MNHNS, CDR2 SASEGT. CDR3 length equals 19 residues. The CDR3 spells CASSHEPGVREGKQETQYF.

This chain links TRBV6-2 or TRBV6-3 with TRBJ2-2; checking the TCRdb D call of TRBD1 is not possible without DNA. Germline loops: CDR1 MNHEY, CDR2 SVGEGT. The CDR3 extends over 15 amino acids. This CDR3 reads CASTDDRGLGGELFF.

The chain has TRBV7-3 and TRBJ2-1. Per germline, CDR1 SGHTA and CDR2 FQGTGA. The CDR3 is 13 amino acids. The CDR3 sequence is CASSFSKYNEQFF.

V gene TRBV27 combines with J gene TRBJ2-1; TCRdb reports TRBD2, a call that lacks DNA to check it against. The CDR3 is made up of 15 amino acids. CDR1 is MNHEY and CDR2 is SMNVEV in the germline V gene (reference sequence). The CDR3 sequence is CASSLMAGGHNEQFF.

V and J are TRBV20-1 and TRBJ2-7; TCRdb's D call, TRBD1, is unchecked because there is no DNA. The CDR3 runs to 15 residues. CDR1 and CDR2 (germline): DFQATT, SNEGSKA (reference sequence). The CDR3 spells CSAPGERGPTYEQYF.

The chain has TRBV2 and TRBJ2-7; TCRdb's D call of TRBD2 is untestable without DNA. The V gene's germline CDR1 is SNHLY and CDR2 FYNNEI. This CDR3 contains 15 residues. The CDR3 reads CAIAQTSGVRYEQYF.

The gene calls are TRBV7-9 and TRBJ2-7; with no DNA, the TCRdb D assignment of TRBD1 cannot be verified. CDR1 is SEHNR, CDR2 FQNEAQ, per germline (reference sequence). This CDR3 spans 15 amino acids. This CDR3 reads CASSSTGTGHYEQYF.

V and J are TRBV5-1 and TRBJ1-2; absent DNA, TCRdb's TRBD1 call cannot be checked. Germline-derived CDR1 and CDR2 are SGHRS and YFSETQ. This CDR3 has 16 amino acids. The CDR3 is CASSLAFPGQGDGYTF.

V usage is TRBV20-1 and J usage is TRBJ1-5; TCRdb lists TRBD1, though no DNA is available to test this call. The CDR3 runs to 14 residues. Germline CDR1 is DFQATT and CDR2 is SNEGSKA (reference sequence). CDR3 in amino acids: CSARRTPGGQPQHF.

V and J are TRBV28 and TRBJ2-5; with no DNA, the TCRdb D assignment of TRBD2 cannot be verified. CDR3 length: 18 residues. Germline V gives CDR1 MDHEN, CDR2 SYDVKM. The chain's CDR3 is CASTWTSGTQMRQETQYF. Variable domain in full (rest from reference TRBV28 and TRBJ2-5): DVKVTQSSRYLVKRTGEKVFLECVQDMDHENMFWYRQDPGLGLRLIYFSYDVKMKEKGDIPEGYSVSREKKERFSLILESASTNQTSMYLCASTWTSGTQMRQETQYFGPGTRLLVL.